Given below is one T cell receptor beta chain in context. What it binds is unknown. The germline gives CDR1 MNHEY, CDR2 SVGAGI. Deletions cut 4 bases from V and 5 bases from J, with 11 bases between. The CDR3 contains 13 residues. Treatment given: about 20 received Ad26.COV2.S at low or high dose, single or two shots; 5 received placebo; per-sample allocation not given. Collection of samples fell on day 63 after the first vaccine or placebo injection. Immunization relied on an Ad26 vector, which expressed Wuhan-strain SARS-CoV-2 spike. Assay used: immunoSEQ multiplex PCR; TCRdb lists only in-frame clones, some missing. The sample has roughly 700,000 clones, 80% to 90% seen once. The source of the sample is a study of Ad26.COV2.S vaccination and SARS-CoV-2 variants. Overall study context: Participant was drawn from the COV1001 Ad26.COV2.S trial arm. The authors gave Ad26.COV2.S intramuscularly, either once or twice 56 days apart.

The study's findings and limits: Vaccine and placebo recipients had similar non-spike TCR breadth.

V and J are TRBV6-5 and TRBJ1-2; TRBD1 is a possible D gene (5 bases). The clonotype comes from a person between 18 and 65 years old who received the Ad26.COV2.S COVID-19 vaccine or a placebo. Sequences were derived from peripheral blood, sampled in a trial of Ad26.COV2.S vaccine versus placebo. The CDR3 sequence: CASSFDWGYGYTF. Here the CDR3 DNA reads TGTGCCAGCAGTTTCGACTGGGGGTATGGCTACACCTTC.